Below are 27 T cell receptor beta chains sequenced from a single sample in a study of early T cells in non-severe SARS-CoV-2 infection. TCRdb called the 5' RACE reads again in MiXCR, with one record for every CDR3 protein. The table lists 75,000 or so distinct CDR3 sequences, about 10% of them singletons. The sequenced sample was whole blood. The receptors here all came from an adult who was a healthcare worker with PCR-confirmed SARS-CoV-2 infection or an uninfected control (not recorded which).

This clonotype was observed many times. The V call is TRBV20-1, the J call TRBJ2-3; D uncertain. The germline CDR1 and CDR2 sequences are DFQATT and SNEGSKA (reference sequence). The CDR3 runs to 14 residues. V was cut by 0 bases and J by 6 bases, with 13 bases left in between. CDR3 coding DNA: TGCAGTGCTAGAGACCCGTTTTTGTCGGATACGCAGTATTTT. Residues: CSARDPFLSDTQYF.

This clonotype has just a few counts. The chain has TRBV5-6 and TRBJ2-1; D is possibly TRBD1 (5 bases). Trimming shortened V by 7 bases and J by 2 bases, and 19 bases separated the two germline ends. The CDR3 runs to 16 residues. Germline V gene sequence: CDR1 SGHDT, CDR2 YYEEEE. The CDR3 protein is CASVKGARLAYNEQFF. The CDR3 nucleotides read TGTGCCAGCGTAAAAGGGGCCAGACTCGCCTACAATGAGCAGTTCTTC.

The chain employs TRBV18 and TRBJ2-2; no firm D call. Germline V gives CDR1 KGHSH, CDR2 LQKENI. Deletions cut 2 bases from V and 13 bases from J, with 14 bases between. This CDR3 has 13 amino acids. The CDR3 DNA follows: TGTGCCAGCTCACCAGAGCCAGAGGATGTGCTGTTTTTT. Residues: CASSPEPEDVLFF.

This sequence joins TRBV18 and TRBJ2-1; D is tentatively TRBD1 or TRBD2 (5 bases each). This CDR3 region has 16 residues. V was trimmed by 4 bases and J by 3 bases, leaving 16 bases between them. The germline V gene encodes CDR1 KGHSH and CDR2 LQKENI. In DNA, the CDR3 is TGTGCCAGCTCACAGCTTGTGCCGGGGCTCTACAATGAGCAGTTCTTC. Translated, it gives CASSQLVPGLYNEQFF.

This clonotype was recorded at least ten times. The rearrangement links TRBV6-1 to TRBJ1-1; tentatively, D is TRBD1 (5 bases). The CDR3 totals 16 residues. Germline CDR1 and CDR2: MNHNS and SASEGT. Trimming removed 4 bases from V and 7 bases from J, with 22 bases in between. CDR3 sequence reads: CASSAATSGTAIEAFF. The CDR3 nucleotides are TGTGCCAGCAGTGCAGCAACCTCCGGGACGGCGATTGAAGCTTTCTTT.

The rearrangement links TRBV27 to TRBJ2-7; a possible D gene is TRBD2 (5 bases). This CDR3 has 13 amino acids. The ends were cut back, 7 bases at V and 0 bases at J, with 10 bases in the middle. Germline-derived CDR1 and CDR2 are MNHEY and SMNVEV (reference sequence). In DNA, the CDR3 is TGTGCCAGCAAGCTCGCGGGCTCCTACGAGCAGTACTTC. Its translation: CASKLAGSYEQYF.

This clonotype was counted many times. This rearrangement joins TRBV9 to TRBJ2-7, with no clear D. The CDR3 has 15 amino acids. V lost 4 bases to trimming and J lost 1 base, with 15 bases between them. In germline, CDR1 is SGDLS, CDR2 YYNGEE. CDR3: CASSPQDLVSYEQYF. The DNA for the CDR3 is TGTGCCAGCAGCCCCCAGGACCTAGTATCCTACGAGCAGTACTTC.

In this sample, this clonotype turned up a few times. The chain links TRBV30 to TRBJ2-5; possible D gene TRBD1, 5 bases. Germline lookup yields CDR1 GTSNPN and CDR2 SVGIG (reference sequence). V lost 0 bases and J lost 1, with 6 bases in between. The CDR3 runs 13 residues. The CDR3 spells CAWSVTGQETQYF. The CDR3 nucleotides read TGTGCCTGGAGTGTAACAGGCCAAGAGACCCAGTACTTC.

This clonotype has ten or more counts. The CDR3 bases are TGTGCCAGCAGCGGTGGGGGGTCCTACAATGAGCAGTTCTTC. This codes for CASSGGGSYNEQFF. This sequence joins TRBV2 and TRBJ2-1; tentatively, D is TRBD2 (6 bases). The CDR3 totals 14 residues. Deletions cut 6 bases from V and 1 base from J, with 10 bases between. The germline V gene encodes CDR1 SNHLY and CDR2 FYNNEI. The complete variable domain, with remaining parts taken from reference TRBV2 and TRBJ2-1, reads EPEVTQTPSHQVTQMGQEVILRCVPISNHLYFYWYRQILGQKVEFLVSFYNNEISEKSEIFDDQFSVERPDGSNFTLKIRSTKLEDSAMYFCASSGGGSYNEQFFGPGTRLTVL.

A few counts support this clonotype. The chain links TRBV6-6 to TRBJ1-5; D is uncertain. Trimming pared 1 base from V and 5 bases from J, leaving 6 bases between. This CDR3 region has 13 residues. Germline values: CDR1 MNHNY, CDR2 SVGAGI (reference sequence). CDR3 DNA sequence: TGTGCCAGCAGTTACTGGGGAGATCAGCCCCAGCATTTT. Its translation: CASSYWGDQPQHF.

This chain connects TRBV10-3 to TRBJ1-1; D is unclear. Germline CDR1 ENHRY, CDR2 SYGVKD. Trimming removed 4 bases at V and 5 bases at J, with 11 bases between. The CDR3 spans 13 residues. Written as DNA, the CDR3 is TGTGCCATCAGTGCTCTGGGTTCGACTGAAGCTTTCTTT. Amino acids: CAISALGSTEAFF.

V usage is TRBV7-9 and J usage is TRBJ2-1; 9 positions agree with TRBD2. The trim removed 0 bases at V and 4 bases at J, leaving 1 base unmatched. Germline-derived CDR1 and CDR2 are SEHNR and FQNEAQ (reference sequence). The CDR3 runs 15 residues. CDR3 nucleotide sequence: TGTGCCAGCAGCTTAGCCCTAGCGGGATACAATGAGCAGTTCTTC. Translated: CASSLALAGYNEQFF. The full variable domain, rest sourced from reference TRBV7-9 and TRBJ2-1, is DTGVSQNPRHKITKRGQNVTFRCDPISEHNRLYWYRQTLGQGPEFLTYFQNEAQLEKSRLLSDRFSAERPKGSFSTLEIQRTEQGDSAMYLCASSLALAGYNEQFFGPGTRLTVL.

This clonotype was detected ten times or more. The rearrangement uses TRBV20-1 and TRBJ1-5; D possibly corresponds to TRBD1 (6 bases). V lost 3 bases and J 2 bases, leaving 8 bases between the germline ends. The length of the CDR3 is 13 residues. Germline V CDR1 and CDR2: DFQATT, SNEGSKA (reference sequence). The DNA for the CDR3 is TGCAGTGCTAGTCCAGGGGGCAATCAGCCCCAGCATTTT. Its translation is CSASPGGNQPQHF.

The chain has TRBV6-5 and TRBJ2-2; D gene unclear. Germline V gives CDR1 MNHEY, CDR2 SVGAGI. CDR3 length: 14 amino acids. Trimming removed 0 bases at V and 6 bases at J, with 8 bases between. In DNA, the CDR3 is TGTGCCAGCAGTTACTCGACCTCCCCCGGGGAGCTGTTTTTT. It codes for CASSYSTSPGELFF.

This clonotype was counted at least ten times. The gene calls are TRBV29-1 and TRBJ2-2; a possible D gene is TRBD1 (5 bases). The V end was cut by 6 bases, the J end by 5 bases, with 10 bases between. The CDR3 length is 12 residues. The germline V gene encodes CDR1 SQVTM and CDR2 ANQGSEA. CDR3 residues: CSVTQGTGELFF. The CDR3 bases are TGCAGCGTCACCCAGGGTACCGGGGAGCTGTTTTTT.

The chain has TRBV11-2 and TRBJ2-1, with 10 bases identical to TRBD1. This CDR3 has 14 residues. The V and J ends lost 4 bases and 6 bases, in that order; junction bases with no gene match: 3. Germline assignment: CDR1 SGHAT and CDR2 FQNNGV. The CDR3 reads CASSSGTGVNEQFF. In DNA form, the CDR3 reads TGTGCCAGCAGCTCCGGGACAGGGGTCAATGAGCAGTTCTTC.

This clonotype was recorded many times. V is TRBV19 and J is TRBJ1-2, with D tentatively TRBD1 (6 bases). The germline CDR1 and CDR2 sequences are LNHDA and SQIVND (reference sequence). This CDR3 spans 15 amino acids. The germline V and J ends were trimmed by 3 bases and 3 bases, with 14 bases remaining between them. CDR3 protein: CASSISSGAHYGYTF. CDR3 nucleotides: TGTGCCAGTAGTATTTCCTCGGGGGCTCACTATGGCTACACCTTC.

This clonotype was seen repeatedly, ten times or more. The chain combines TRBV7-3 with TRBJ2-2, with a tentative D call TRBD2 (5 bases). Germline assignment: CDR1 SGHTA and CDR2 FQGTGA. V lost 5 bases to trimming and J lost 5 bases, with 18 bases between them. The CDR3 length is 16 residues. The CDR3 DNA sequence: TGTGCCAGCAGCCCTGGGGTTGACGGGAAAACCGGGGAGCTGTTTTTT. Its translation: CASSPGVDGKTGELFF.

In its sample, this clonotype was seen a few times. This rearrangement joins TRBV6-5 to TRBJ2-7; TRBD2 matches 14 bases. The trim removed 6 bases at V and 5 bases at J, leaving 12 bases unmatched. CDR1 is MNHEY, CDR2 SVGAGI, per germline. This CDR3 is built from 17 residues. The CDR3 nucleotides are TGTGCCAGCAGACCTACCGGGACTAGCGGGAGTATCCACGAGCAGTACTTC. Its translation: CASRPTGTSGSIHEQYF.

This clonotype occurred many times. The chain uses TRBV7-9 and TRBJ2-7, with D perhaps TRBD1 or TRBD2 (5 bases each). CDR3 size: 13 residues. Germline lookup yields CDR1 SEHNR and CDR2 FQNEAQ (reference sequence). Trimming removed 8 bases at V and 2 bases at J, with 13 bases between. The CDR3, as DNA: TGTGCCAGCGGCCGGGACCTCACCTACGAGCAGTACTTC. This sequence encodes CASGRDLTYEQYF. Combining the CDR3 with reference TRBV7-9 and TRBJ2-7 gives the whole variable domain DTGVSQNPRHKITKRGQNVTFRCDPISEHNRLYWYRQTLGQGPEFLTYFQNEAQLEKSRLLSDRFSAERPKGSFSTLEIQRTEQGDSAMYLCASGRDLTYEQYFGPGTRLTVT.

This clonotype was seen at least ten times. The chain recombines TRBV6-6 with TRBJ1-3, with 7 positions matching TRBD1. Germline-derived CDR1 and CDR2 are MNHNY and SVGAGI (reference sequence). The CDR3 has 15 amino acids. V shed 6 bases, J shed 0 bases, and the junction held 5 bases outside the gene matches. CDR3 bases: TGTGCCAGCAGCCAAAGGACAGGCTCTGGAAACACCATATATTTT. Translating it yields CASSQRTGSGNTIYF.

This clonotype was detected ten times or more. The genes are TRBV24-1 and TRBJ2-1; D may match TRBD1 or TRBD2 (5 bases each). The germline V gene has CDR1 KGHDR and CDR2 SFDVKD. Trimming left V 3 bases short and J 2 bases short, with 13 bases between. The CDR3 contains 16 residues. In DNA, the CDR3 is TGTGCCACCAGTGATCCCGGGACGCAAGCCTACAATGAGCAGTTCTTC. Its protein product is CATSDPGTQAYNEQFF.

The CDR3: CSAYPEAGGNEQFF. In nucleotides, the CDR3 is TGCAGTGCTTACCCGGAAGCGGGCGGGAATGAGCAGTTCTTC. The chain uses TRBV20-1 and TRBJ2-1, with TRBD2 as a possible D gene (6 bases). This CDR3 has 14 amino acids. Trimming removed 5 bases from V and 7 bases from J, with 18 bases in between. Germline V gives CDR1 DFQATT, CDR2 SNEGSKA (reference sequence).

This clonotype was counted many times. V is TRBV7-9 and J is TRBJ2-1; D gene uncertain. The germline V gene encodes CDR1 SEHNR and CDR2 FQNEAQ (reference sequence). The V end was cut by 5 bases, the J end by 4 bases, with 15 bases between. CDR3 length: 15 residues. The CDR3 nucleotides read TGTGCCAGCAGCCCCCGGCGTGACCGGTACAATGAGCAGTTCTTC. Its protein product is CASSPRRDRYNEQFF. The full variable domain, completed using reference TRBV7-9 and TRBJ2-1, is DTGVSQNPRHKITKRGQNVTFRCDPISEHNRLYWYRQTLGQGPEFLTYFQNEAQLEKSRLLSDRFSAERPKGSFSTLEIQRTEQGDSAMYLCASSPRRDRYNEQFFGPGTRLTVL.

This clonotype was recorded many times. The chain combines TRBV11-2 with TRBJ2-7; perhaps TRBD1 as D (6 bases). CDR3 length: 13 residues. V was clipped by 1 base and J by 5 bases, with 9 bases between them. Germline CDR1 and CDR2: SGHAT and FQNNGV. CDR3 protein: CASSLARGHEQYF. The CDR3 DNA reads TGTGCCAGCAGCTTAGCCAGGGGACACGAGCAGTACTTC.

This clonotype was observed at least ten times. CDR3 sequence: CASSGRGGPNTEAFF. CDR3 coding DNA: TGTGCCAGCAGCGGGAGAGGCGGGCCGAACACTGAAGCTTTCTTT. The V gene is TRBV11-2, the J gene TRBJ1-1; D ambiguous. This CDR3 has 15 residues. The ends were cut back, 5 bases at V and 1 base at J, with 14 bases in the middle. CDR1 and CDR2 from the germline V gene are SGHAT and FQNNGV.

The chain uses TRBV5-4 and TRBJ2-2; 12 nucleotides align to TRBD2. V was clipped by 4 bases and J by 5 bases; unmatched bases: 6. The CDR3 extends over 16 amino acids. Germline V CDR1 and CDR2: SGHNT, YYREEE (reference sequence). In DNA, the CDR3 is TGTGCCAGCAGCGATAGGACTAGCGGGATGACCGGGGAGCTGTTTTTT. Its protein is CASSDRTSGMTGELFF.